The 7 T cell receptor beta chains below all came from one sample that was sequenced in a study of cytomegalovirus exposure and HLA in healthy donors. Libraries were prepared by immunoSEQ multiplex PCR; TCRdb keeps only in-frame clonotypes and omits some of them. The sample has 130,000 or so clones; 90% are singletons. The sequenced sample was PBMCs. Source of these receptors: a woman aged 25 to 45 in good health and CMV-seropositive.

The rearrangement joins TRBV7-6 to TRBJ2-1, with D perhaps TRBD2 (5 bases). This CDR3 is built from 11 residues. The germline V and J ends were trimmed by 10 bases and 10 bases, with 14 bases remaining between them. CDR1 and CDR2 from the germline V gene are SGHVS and FNYEAQ. CDR3 region: CATVSSFEQFF. Written as DNA, the CDR3 is TGTGCCACCGTGTCTAGCTTCGAGCAGTTCTTC.

This chain links TRBV7-2 with TRBJ2-7, with 7 bases that match TRBD2. The CDR3 sequence is 14 residues long. The junction had 4 bases not matched to a gene; V was cut back by 5 bases and J by 0 bases. Germline CDR1 is SGHTA and CDR2 is FQGNSA. CDR3 in DNA: TGTGCCAGCAGCCCTTGGACTAGCTCCTACGAGCAGTACTTC. It is translated as CASSPWTSSYEQYF.

J is TRBJ2-7 and V is TRBV6-1; 9 positions agree with TRBD1. Losses at the gene ends were 1 base for V and 5 bases for J; bases not matched to a gene: 9. CDR1 MNHNS and CDR2 SASEGT come from the germline V gene. This CDR3 is built from 16 residues. CDR3 in amino acids: CASSEGSGQGSHEQYF. The DNA for the CDR3 is TGTGCCAGCAGTGAAGGCTCGGGACAGGGTAGCCACGAGCAGTACTTC.

The chain links TRBV4-2 to TRBJ2-4; 8 nucleotides line up with TRBD1. Germline-derived CDR1 and CDR2 are LGHNA and YNFKEQ. Trimming removed 0 bases from V and 8 bases from J; junction bases left unmatched: 3. This CDR3 is 14 amino acids long. CDR3 sequence (DNA): TGTGCCAGCAGCCAAGAGACAGGGGTGGACATTCAGTACTTC. It yields the protein CASSQETGVDIQYF.

V usage is TRBV27 and J usage is TRBJ1-2; weak D call: TRBD1 (6 bases). Trimming pared 6 bases from V and 6 bases from J, leaving 20 bases between. CDR1 MNHEY and CDR2 SMNVEV come from the germline V gene (reference sequence). CDR3 length: 15 amino acids. CDR3 coding DNA: TGTGCCAGCAGCCATGGGGCGGGCAGGGGAAATGGCTACACCTTC. Amino acids: CASSHGAGRGNGYTF.

The genes are TRBV15 and TRBJ2-1; 7 bases agree with TRBD1. This CDR3 has 15 amino acids. Germline lookup yields CDR1 LNHNV and CDR2 YYDKDF (reference sequence). V shed 3 bases, J shed 4 bases, and the junction held 6 bases outside the gene matches. The DNA for the CDR3 is TGTGCCACCAGCAGGAACAGGGGCACGTACAATGAGCAGTTCTTC. Protein: CATSRNRGTYNEQFF.

This sequence joins TRBV19 and TRBJ2-7, with D possibly matching TRBD2 (5 bases). The CDR3 totals 12 residues. Germline values: CDR1 LNHDA, CDR2 SQIVND (reference sequence). V shed 3 bases and J shed 8 bases, with 11 bases lying between them. This CDR3 reads CASSISGSKQYF. The CDR3 coding sequence is TGTGCCAGTAGTATTTCGGGGTCTAAGCAGTACTTC.